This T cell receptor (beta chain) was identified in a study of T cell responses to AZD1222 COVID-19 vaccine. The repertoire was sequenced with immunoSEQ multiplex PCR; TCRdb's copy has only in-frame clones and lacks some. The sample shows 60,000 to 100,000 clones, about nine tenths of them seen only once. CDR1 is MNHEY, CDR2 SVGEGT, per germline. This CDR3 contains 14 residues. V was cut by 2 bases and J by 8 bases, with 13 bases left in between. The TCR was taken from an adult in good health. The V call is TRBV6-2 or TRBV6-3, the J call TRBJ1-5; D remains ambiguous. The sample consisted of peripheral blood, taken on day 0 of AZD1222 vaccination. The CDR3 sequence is CASSYAAGDEPQHF. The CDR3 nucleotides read TGTGCCAGCAGTTACGCCGCAGGAGATGAGCCCCAGCATTTT.